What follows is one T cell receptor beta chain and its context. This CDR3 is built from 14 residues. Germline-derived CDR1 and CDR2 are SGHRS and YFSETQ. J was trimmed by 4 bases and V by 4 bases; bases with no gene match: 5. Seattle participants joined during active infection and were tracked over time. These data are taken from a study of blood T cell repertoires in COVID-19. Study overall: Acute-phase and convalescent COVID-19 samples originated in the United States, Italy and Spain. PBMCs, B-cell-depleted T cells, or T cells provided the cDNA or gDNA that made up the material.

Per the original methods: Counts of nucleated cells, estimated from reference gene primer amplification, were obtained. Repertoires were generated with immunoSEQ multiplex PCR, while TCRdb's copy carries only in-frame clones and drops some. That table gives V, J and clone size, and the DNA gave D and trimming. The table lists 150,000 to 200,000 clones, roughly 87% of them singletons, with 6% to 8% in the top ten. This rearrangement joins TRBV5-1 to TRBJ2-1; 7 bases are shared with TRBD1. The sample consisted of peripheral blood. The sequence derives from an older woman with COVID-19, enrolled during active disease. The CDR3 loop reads CASSEGQKYNEQFF. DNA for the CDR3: TGCGCCAGCAGCGAGGGACAGAAATACAATGAGCAGTTCTTC.